Listed below are T cell receptor beta chains from one sample, sequenced in a study of long-term antiretroviral therapy in people with HIV. TCRdb's copy holds only in-frame clones and misses some; the assay was immunoSEQ multiplex PCR. The sample comprises 25,000 to 35,000 clones, roughly 90% of which are singletons, and just over 3.5% rests with the top ten. The sample was unsorted PBMCs, taken 1.8 years after starting antiretroviral therapy. Source of these receptors: a woman aged 18-35 years with HIV. CDR3s include the opening cysteine and the closing phenylalanine or tryptophan. Fields, in order: D gene, J gene, clone size, V gene, CDR3 DNA, CDR3 protein. A D gene is named only where the DNA matches it firmly. The size field is filled for only some rows; it gives once, few, many or a size class.

d_call: .
j_call: TRBJ1-5
clone_size: once
v_call: TRBV2
cdr3_nt: TGTGCCAGCAGTCCTCGCCTCGACAGGACGAATCAGCCCCAGCATTTT
cdr3_aa: CASSPRLDRTNQPQHF

d_call: TRBD1
j_call: TRBJ2-3
clone_size: .
v_call: TRBV7-3
cdr3_nt: TGTGCCAGCAGCTCCCCGGGACAGGGGGCGGAAAGGCAGTATTTT
cdr3_aa: CASSSPGQGAERQYF

d_call: .
j_call: TRBJ2-1
clone_size: .
v_call: TRBV7-3
cdr3_nt: TGTGCCAGCAGCTCCGGAGGCATGGGTGAGCAGTTCTTC
cdr3_aa: CASSSGGMGEQFF

d_call: TRBD2
j_call: TRBJ2-5
clone_size: .
v_call: TRBV7-9
cdr3_nt: TGTGCCAGCAAAATCTACCACCGGACTAGCGGGAGAACAGAGACCCAGTACTTC
cdr3_aa: CASKIYHRTSGRTETQYF

d_call: .
j_call: TRBJ1-2
clone_size: few
v_call: TRBV2
cdr3_nt: TGTGCCAGCACCCTGGGGGCCGAGGGCTACACCTTC
cdr3_aa: CASTLGAEGYTF

d_call: .
j_call: TRBJ2-3
clone_size: .
v_call: TRBV7-3
cdr3_nt: TGTGCCAGCAGCTTAGTTACTAGTGATACGCAGTATTTT
cdr3_aa: CASSLVTSDTQYF

d_call: TRBD1
j_call: TRBJ2-7
clone_size: .
v_call: TRBV5-1
cdr3_nt: TGCGCCAGCAGCTCCCGGGACAGGGGGCGGATTAGCGAGCAGTACTTC
cdr3_aa: CASSSRDRGRISEQYF

d_call: .
j_call: TRBJ2-5
clone_size: .
v_call: TRBV27
cdr3_nt: TGTGCCAGCAGTTTACGCCAGGTGGTTACAGGGGAGGCCCTCCAAGAGACCCAGTACTTC
cdr3_aa: CASSLRQVVTGEALQETQYF

d_call: .
j_call: TRBJ2-7
clone_size: few
v_call: TRBV4-1
cdr3_nt: TGCGCCAGCAGCCCTAGTGCATCCTACGAGCAGTACTTC
cdr3_aa: CASSPSASYEQYF

d_call: .
j_call: TRBJ2-5
clone_size: .
v_call: TRBV15
cdr3_nt: TGTGCCACCAGCAGAGATAGGGTGGGCCAAGAGACCCAGTACTTC
cdr3_aa: CATSRDRVGQETQYF

d_call: .
j_call: TRBJ2-1
clone_size: .
v_call: TRBV28
cdr3_nt: TGTGCCAGCAAGAGGGCAGGGAGCTCCTACAATGAGCAGTTCTTC
cdr3_aa: CASKRAGSSYNEQFF

d_call: TRBD2
j_call: TRBJ2-5
clone_size: .
v_call: TRBV6-1
cdr3_nt: TGTGCCAGCAGTCCTATGGCGGGGGGGGAGACCCAGTACTTC
cdr3_aa: CASSPMAGGETQYF

d_call: TRBD2
j_call: TRBJ2-2
clone_size: .
v_call: TRBV7-3
cdr3_nt: TGTGCCAGCAGCCCCGCTCTAGCGGGAGGCGGGGAGCTGTTTTTT
cdr3_aa: CASSPALAGGGELFF

d_call: .
j_call: TRBJ1-1
clone_size: .
v_call: TRBV4-3
cdr3_nt: TGCGCCAGCAGCCAAGCCGGGAACACTGAAGCTTTCTTT
cdr3_aa: CASSQAGNTEAFF

d_call: .
j_call: TRBJ2-7
clone_size: .
v_call: TRBV2
cdr3_nt: TGTGCCAGCAGTCGATCCCTCGACAGTGTAACTTCCTACGAGCAGTACTTC
cdr3_aa: CASSRSLDSVTSYEQYF

d_call: TRBD1
j_call: TRBJ2-7
clone_size: .
v_call: TRBV7-3
cdr3_nt: TGTGCCAGCAGCCCAGGGGGTCGCAGGGACGAGCAGTACTTC
cdr3_aa: CASSPGGRRDEQYF

d_call: .
j_call: TRBJ2-1
clone_size: once
v_call: TRBV27
cdr3_nt: TGTGCCAGCAGTTTATCAGAGGATGAGCAGTTCTTC
cdr3_aa: CASSLSEDEQFF

d_call: .
j_call: TRBJ2-3
clone_size: .
v_call: TRBV5-1
cdr3_nt: TGCGCCAGCAGCATGGAGCGGTCTAGCACAGATACGCAGTATTTT
cdr3_aa: CASSMERSSTDTQYF

d_call: .
j_call: TRBJ1-5
clone_size: .
v_call: TRBV28
cdr3_nt: TGTGCCAGCAGTTTATCTGGGGGGGCCGGCGAGCCCCAGCATTTT
cdr3_aa: CASSLSGGAGEPQHF

d_call: .
j_call: TRBJ2-2
clone_size: .
v_call: TRBV9
cdr3_nt: TGTGCCAGCAGCGTAGCTCTCGACCACACCGGGGAGCTGTTTTTT
cdr3_aa: CASSVALDHTGELFF

d_call: .
j_call: TRBJ2-5
clone_size: once
v_call: TRBV4-3
cdr3_nt: TGCGCCAGCAGCCAAGATAGGGCCGGAGATGGTCCAGAGACCCAGTACTTC
cdr3_aa: CASSQDRAGDGPETQYF

d_call: .
j_call: TRBJ1-5
clone_size: .
v_call: TRBV28
cdr3_nt: TGTGCCAGCACGATAAGCAATCAGCCCCAGCATTTT
cdr3_aa: CASTISNQPQHF

d_call: .
j_call: TRBJ2-3
clone_size: .
v_call: TRBV10-2
cdr3_nt: TGCGCCATCAGCTCACAGGGTAGCACAGATACGCAGTATTTT
cdr3_aa: CAISSQGSTDTQYF

d_call: .
j_call: TRBJ1-2
clone_size: .
v_call: TRBV6-1
cdr3_nt: TGTGCCAGCAGTGAAGTGCTGGGGGCCGGCTATGGCTACACCTTC
cdr3_aa: CASSEVLGAGYGYTF

d_call: .
j_call: TRBJ1-5
clone_size: .
v_call: TRBV7-2
cdr3_nt: TGTGCCAGCAGCTTAGTGGGTACCTCTAGCAATCAGCCCCAGCATTTT
cdr3_aa: CASSLVGTSSNQPQHF

d_call: TRBD1
j_call: TRBJ1-1
clone_size: .
v_call: TRBV19
cdr3_nt: TGTGCCAGTAGTACAGGGGGCGCTTGGACTGAAGCTTTCTTT
cdr3_aa: CASSTGGAWTEAFF

d_call: TRBD1
j_call: TRBJ1-1
clone_size: medium-sized
v_call: TRBV19
cdr3_nt: TGTGCCAGTAGATTAGGACAGGCCCATGGAGCTTTCTTT
cdr3_aa: CASRLGQAHGAFF

d_call: TRBD2
j_call: TRBJ2-1
clone_size: .
v_call: TRBV9
cdr3_nt: TGTGCCAGCAGCGTACCTAGCGGGAGCAATGAGCAGTTCTTC
cdr3_aa: CASSVPSGSNEQFF

d_call: TRBD1
j_call: TRBJ1-5
clone_size: .
v_call: TRBV7-2
cdr3_nt: TGTGCCAGCAGCTTAGTTCCAGGGGGGGGCTATAGCAATCAGCCCCAGCATTTT
cdr3_aa: CASSLVPGGGYSNQPQHF

d_call: .
j_call: TRBJ2-1
clone_size: few
v_call: TRBV4-1
cdr3_nt: TGCGCCAGCAGCCAAGCGGGGGTGGTGCCCTACAATGAGCAGTTCTTC
cdr3_aa: CASSQAGVVPYNEQFF